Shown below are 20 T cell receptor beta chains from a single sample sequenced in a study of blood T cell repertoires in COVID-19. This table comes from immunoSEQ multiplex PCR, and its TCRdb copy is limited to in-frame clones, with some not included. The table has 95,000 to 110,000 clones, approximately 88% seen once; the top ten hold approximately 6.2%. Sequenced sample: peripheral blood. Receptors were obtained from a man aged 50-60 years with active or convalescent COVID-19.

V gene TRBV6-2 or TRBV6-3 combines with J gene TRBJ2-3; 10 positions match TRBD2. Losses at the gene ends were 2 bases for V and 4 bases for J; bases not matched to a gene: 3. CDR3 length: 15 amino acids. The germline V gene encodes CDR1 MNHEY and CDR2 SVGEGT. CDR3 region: CASSYSGRAPDTQYF. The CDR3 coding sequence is TGTGCCAGCAGTTACAGCGGGAGGGCCCCAGATACGCAGTATTTT.

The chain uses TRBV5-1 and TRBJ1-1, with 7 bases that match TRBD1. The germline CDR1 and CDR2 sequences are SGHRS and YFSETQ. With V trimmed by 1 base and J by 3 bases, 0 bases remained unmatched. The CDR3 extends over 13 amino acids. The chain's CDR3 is CASSLQGDTEAFF. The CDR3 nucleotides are TGCGCCAGCAGCTTGCAGGGGGACACTGAAGCTTTCTTT.

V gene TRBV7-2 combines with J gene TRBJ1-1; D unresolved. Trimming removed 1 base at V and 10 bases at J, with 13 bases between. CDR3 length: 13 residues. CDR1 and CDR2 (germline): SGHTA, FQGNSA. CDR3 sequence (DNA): TGTGCCAGCAGCTTAGATATGGGCGAGGGAGCTTTCTTT. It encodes CASSLDMGEGAFF.

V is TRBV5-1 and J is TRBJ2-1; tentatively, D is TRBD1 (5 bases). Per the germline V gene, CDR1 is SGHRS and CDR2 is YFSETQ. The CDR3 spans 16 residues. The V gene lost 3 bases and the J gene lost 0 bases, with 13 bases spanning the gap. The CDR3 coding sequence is TGCGCCAGCAGCTCCGTGACAGTAACCTCCTACAATGAGCAGTTCTTC. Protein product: CASSSVTVTSYNEQFF.

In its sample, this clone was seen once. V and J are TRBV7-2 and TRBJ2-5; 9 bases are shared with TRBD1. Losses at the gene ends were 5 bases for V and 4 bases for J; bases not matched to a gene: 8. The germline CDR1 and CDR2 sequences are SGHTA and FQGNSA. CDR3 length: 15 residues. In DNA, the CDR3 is TGTGCCAGCAGCGCGGACAGGGGAGTTGGAGAGACCCAGTACTTC. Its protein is CASSADRGVGETQYF.

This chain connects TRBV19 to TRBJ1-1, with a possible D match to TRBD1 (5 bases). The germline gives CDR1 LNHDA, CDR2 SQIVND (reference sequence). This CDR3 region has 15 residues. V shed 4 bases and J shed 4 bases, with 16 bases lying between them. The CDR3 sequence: CASSRARVGSTEAFF. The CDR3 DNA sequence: TGTGCCAGTAGTAGGGCCAGGGTTGGTTCCACTGAAGCTTTCTTT.

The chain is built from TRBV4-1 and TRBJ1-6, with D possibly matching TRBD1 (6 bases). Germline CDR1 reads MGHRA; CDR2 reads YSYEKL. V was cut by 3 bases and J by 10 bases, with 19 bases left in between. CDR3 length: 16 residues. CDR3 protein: CASSHSEQGFESPLHF. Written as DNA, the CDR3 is TGCGCCAGCAGCCACAGCGAACAGGGTTTTGAGTCACCCCTCCACTTT.

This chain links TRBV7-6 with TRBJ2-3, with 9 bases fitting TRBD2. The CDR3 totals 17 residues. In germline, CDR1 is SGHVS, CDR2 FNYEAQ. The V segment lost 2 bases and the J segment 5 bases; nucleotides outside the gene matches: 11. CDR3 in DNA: TGTGCCAGCAGCTTAATAAGCGGCGGGGGGGGGCAAGATACGCAGTATTTT. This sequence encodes CASSLISGGGGQDTQYF.

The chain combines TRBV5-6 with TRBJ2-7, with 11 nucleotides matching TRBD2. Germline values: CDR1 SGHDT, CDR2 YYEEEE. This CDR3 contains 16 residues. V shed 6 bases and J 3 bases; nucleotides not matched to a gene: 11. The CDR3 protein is CASNQLLGLAGYEQYF. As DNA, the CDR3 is TGTGCCAGCAACCAACTCCTAGGACTAGCGGGCTACGAGCAGTACTTC.

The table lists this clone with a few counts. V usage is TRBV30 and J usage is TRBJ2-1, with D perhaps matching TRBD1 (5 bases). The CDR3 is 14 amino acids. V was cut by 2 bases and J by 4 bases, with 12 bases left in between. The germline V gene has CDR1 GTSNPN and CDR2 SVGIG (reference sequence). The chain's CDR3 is CAWSTAGWYNEQFF. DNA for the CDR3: TGTGCCTGGAGTACCGCAGGGTGGTACAATGAGCAGTTCTTC.

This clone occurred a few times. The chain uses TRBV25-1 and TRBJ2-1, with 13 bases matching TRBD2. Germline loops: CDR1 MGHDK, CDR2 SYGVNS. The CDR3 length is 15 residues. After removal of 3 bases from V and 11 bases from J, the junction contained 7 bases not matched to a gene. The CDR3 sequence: CASSEAGTSGIQQFF. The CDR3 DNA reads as TGTGCCAGCAGTGAGGCCGGGACTAGCGGGATTCAGCAGTTCTTC.

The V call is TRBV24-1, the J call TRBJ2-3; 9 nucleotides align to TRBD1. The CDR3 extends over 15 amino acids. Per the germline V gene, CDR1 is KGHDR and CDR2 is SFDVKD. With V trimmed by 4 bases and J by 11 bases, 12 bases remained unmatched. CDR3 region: CATSDRDRVMEGQYF. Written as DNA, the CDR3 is TGTGCCACCAGTGACCGGGACAGGGTGATGGAGGGGCAGTATTTT.

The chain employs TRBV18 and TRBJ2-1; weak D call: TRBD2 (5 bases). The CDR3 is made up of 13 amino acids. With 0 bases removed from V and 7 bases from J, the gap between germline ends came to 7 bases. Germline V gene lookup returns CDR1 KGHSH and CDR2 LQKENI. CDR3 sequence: CASSPPGRNEQFF. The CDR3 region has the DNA TGTGCCAGCTCACCACCAGGGAGAAATGAGCAGTTCTTC.

DNA for the CDR3: TGTGCCAGCAGGAGGGCCGTAGATGAGCAGTTCTTC. Amino acids: CASRRAVDEQFF. The chain employs TRBV7-9 and TRBJ2-1; perhaps TRBD2 as D (5 bases). The CDR3 sequence is 12 residues long. Trimming stripped 6 bases from V and 8 bases from J, with 11 bases between. Germline loops: CDR1 SEHNR, CDR2 FQNEAQ (reference sequence).

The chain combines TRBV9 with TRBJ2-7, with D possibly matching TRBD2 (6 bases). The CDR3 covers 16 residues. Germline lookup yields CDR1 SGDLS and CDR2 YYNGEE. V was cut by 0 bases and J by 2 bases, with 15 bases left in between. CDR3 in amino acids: CASSVAEGAGPYEQYF. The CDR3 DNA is TGTGCCAGCAGCGTAGCGGAGGGAGCGGGTCCCTACGAGCAGTACTTC.

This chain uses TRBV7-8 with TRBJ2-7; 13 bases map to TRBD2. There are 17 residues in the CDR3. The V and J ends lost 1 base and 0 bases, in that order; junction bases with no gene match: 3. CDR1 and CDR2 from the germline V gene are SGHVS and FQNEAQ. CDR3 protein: CASSLGGLAGSSYEQYF. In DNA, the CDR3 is TGTGCCAGCAGCTTAGGGGGACTAGCGGGGAGCTCCTACGAGCAGTACTTC.

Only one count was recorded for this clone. Here the CDR3 reads CASSYAGSGETQYF. The CDR3 DNA reads as TGTGCCAGCAGTTACGCAGGGTCGGGAGAGACCCAGTACTTC. This chain links TRBV6-5 with TRBJ2-5; D is possibly TRBD1 (5 bases). Between the trimmed V and J ends, which lost 2 bases and 4 bases, there was a span of 11 bases. The CDR3 runs 14 residues. Germline CDR1 MNHEY, CDR2 SVGAGI.

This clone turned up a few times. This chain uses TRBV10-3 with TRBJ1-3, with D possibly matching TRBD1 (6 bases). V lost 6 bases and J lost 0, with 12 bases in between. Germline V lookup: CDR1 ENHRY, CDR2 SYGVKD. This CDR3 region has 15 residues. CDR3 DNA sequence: TGTGCCATCAGCGAACAGGGCACCTCTGGAAACACCATATATTTT. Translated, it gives CAISEQGTSGNTIYF.

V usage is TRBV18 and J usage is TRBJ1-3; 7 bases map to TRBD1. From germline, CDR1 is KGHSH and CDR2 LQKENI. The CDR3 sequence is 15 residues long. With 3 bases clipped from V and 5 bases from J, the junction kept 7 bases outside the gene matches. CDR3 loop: CASSPGTGDRNTIYF. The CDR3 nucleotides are TGTGCCAGCTCACCGGGCACAGGGGATCGAAACACCATATATTTT.

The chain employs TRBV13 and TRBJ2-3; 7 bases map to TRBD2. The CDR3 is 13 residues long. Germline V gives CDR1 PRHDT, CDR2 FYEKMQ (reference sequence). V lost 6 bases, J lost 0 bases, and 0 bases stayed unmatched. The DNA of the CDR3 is TGTGCCAGCAGGCGGGAGAGCACAGATACGCAGTATTTT. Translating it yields CASRRESTDTQYF.